Described below is a single TCR beta chain sequence and its context. The data were taken from a study of blood T cell repertoires in COVID-19. Trimming took 0 bases from V and 2 from J, leaving 5 bases between them. The CDR3 spans 13 residues. Germline V CDR1 and CDR2: SGHNT, YYREEE (reference sequence). TCRdb's table, derived via immunoSEQ multiplex PCR, lists solely in-frame clones and lacks some. Of fewer than 200,000 clones listed, approximately 82% are singletons. The TCR sequence derives from a woman at least 80 years old with acute or convalescent COVID-19. The chain couples TRBV5-4 to TRBJ1-1; D is ambiguous. The material sequenced was peripheral blood. The CDR3: CASSLDTNTEAFF. The CDR3 DNA reads TGTGCCAGCAGCTTGGACACAAACACTGAAGCTTTCTTT.